This TCR beta chain was recorded in a study of CD8+CD57+ T cells in acquired aplastic anemia. Whole-study context: Sorting CD4+ and CD8+ cells gave DNA averaging approximately 3 ug. An average of about 10.8 million reads for CD4+ cells was obtained from healthy donors. General study points: CD8+ Simpson's diversity in patients was not significantly different from that in controls.

Genomic DNA, serving as template, underwent TCR beta VDJ and CDR3 profiling. TCRdb reprocessed the reads via MiXCR and lists one record per CDR3 protein. The table has 100,000 to 120,000 distinct CDR3 sequences, 50% to 65% seen once. Concerning this clonotype itself: Its antigen is undetermined.

V lost 5 bases, J lost 7 bases, and 11 bases lay in between. The CDR3 runs 12 residues. Germline CDR1 is MNHEY and CDR2 is SVGEGT. The sample consisted of sorted CD4+, CD8+, or CD8+CD57+ T cells (not recorded which) from PBMCs. The chain has TRBV6-2 or TRBV6-3 and TRBJ1-2, with D possibly matching TRBD1 (6 bases). The clonotype comes from a human donor in good health, serving as a control. The CDR3 DNA reads as TGTGCCAGCAGTGTGATCAGGGGTGGCTACACCTTC. It yields the protein CASSVIRGGYTF.